One sample yielded the 24 T cell receptor beta chains listed below, sequenced in a study of blood T cell repertoires in COVID-19. Method: immunoSEQ multiplex PCR; TCRdb's copy keeps in-frame clones and lacks some. The sample lists more than 300,000 clones, over 70% seen once, with around 6% in the top ten. The specimen sequenced was peripheral blood. These receptors were obtained from a woman between 50 and 59 years old with COVID-19, enrolled during active disease.

The rearrangement links TRBV18 to TRBJ2-3; 10 bases are a match to TRBD2. The CDR3 extends over 19 amino acids. The trim removed 6 bases at V and 2 bases at J, leaving 17 bases unmatched. Germline CDR1 and CDR2: KGHSH and LQKENI. The CDR3 protein is CASSPLLLAGPRDTDTQYF. CDR3 in DNA: TGTGCCAGCTCCCCCCTCTTACTAGCGGGACCTCGGGACACAGATACGCAGTATTTT.

The CDR3 DNA follows: TGCGCCAGCAGCTTGAATAGCGGTATCACAGATACGCAGTATTTT. Amino acids: CASSLNSGITDTQYF. The chain combines TRBV5-1 with TRBJ2-3; a possible D gene is TRBD2 (6 bases). V was pared by 1 base and J by 2 bases, with 11 bases between. The CDR3 length is 15 residues. Germline-derived CDR1 and CDR2 are SGHRS and YFSETQ.

J is TRBJ1-5 and V is TRBV7-2, with 10 bases fitting TRBD1. CDR1 is SGHTA and CDR2 is FQGNSA in the germline V gene. The CDR3 is 15 amino acids. V dropped 5 bases and J dropped 6; count of bases not matched to a gene: 7. In nucleotides, the CDR3 is TGTGCCAGCAGCGCCAGACAGGGGGCGGGTCAGCCCCAGCATTTT. Translation gives CASSARQGAGQPQHF.

The rearrangement links TRBV5-1 to TRBJ2-6, with 7 bases fitting TRBD2. Trimming removed 0 bases from V and 0 bases from J; junction bases left unmatched: 9. The CDR3 sequence is 19 residues long. From germline, CDR1 is SGHRS and CDR2 YFSETQ. The CDR3 loop is CASSLARASGNSGANVLTF. CDR3 nucleotide sequence: TGCGCCAGCAGCTTGGCGAGGGCTAGCGGAAACTCTGGGGCCAACGTCCTGACTTTC.

The chain recombines TRBV20-1 with TRBJ2-7; D possibly corresponds to TRBD1 (6 bases). Trimming left V 4 bases short and J 5 bases short, with 9 bases between. This CDR3 spans 11 amino acids. Germline CDR1 is DFQATT and CDR2 is SNEGSKA (reference sequence). CDR3 nucleotides: TGCAGTGCTATGAGGACAGACGAGCAGTACTTC. Its translation: CSAMRTDEQYF.

The rearrangement links TRBV19 to TRBJ2-1; 8 nucleotides match TRBD2. This CDR3 is built from 15 residues. V was clipped by 6 bases and J by 11 bases; unmatched bases: 15. Germline loops: CDR1 LNHDA, CDR2 SQIVND (reference sequence). Here the CDR3 DNA reads TGTGCCAGTAGGGTATCGGCGAGTAGCGGGGCGAAGCAGTTCTTC. Encoded protein: CASRVSASSGAKQFF.

This chain uses TRBV27 with TRBJ2-7; 13 bases map to TRBD2. V was pared by 4 bases and J by 2 bases, with 8 bases of the junction left unmatched. The germline V gene encodes CDR1 MNHEY and CDR2 SMNVEV (reference sequence). The CDR3 runs 17 residues. The CDR3 DNA reads as TGTGCCAGCAGTTCAGGACTAGCGGGAGCCAGCCCCTACGAGCAGTACTTC. Its translation: CASSSGLAGASPYEQYF.

In DNA, the CDR3 is TGTGCCAGCAGTTACCCACCTAGCTCGGGGTACGAGCAGTACTTC. It is translated as CASSYPPSSGYEQYF. The V and J genes are TRBV6-5 and TRBJ2-7, with D possibly being TRBD2 (5 bases). The CDR3 extends over 15 amino acids. The germline V gene has CDR1 MNHEY and CDR2 SVGAGI. Trimming took 2 bases from V and 4 from J, leaving 15 bases between them.

This sequence joins TRBV5-1 and TRBJ2-2, with 11 bases identical to TRBD2. The CDR3 length is 16 residues. The germline gives CDR1 SGHRS, CDR2 YFSETQ. The V segment lost 9 bases and the J segment 4 bases; nucleotides outside the gene matches: 11. The CDR3 here is CATHARLAGGTGELFF. CDR3 DNA sequence: TGCGCCACCCACGCCCGGCTAGCGGGAGGCACCGGGGAGCTGTTTTTT. Based on the CDR3 plus reference TRBV5-1 and TRBJ2-2, the full variable domain is KAGVTQTPRYLIKTRGQQVTLSCSPISGHRSVSWYQQTPGQGLQFLFEYFSETQRNKGNFPGRFSGRQFSNSRSEMNVSTLELGDSALYLCATHARLAGGTGELFFGEGSRLTVL.

J is TRBJ2-3 and V is TRBV5-6; a weak D match, TRBD2 (6 bases). CDR1 SGHDT and CDR2 YYEEEE come from the germline V gene. CDR3 length equals 17 residues. Trimming took 2 bases from V and 3 from J, leaving 19 bases between them. This chain's CDR3 is CASSFWGTTRDTDTQYF. CDR3 DNA: TGTGCCAGCAGCTTTTGGGGGACGACTAGAGATACAGATACGCAGTATTTT.

This chain uses TRBV15 with TRBJ2-7, with D possibly being TRBD1 (6 bases). This CDR3 comprises 14 residues. The V end lost 5 bases, the J end lost 3 bases, and 14 bases lay between the germline ends. Per germline, CDR1 LNHNV and CDR2 YYDKDF (reference sequence). Here the CDR3 reads CATSPGQINYEQYF. DNA for the CDR3: TGTGCCACCAGCCCTGGACAGATAAACTACGAGCAGTACTTC.

The rearrangement uses TRBV29-1 and TRBJ2-2, with TRBD2 as a possible D gene (5 bases). Germline loops: CDR1 SQVTM, CDR2 ANQGSEA. The CDR3 consists of 13 residues. The V end was cut by 4 bases, the J end by 1 base, with 7 bases between. CDR3 in DNA: TGCAGCGTTGGGAGGCTGAACACCGGGGAGCTGTTTTTT. Amino acid sequence: CSVGRLNTGELFF.

The rearrangement joins TRBV20-1 to TRBJ2-5; TRBD2 agrees at 7 bases. In germline, CDR1 is DFQATT, CDR2 SNEGSKA (reference sequence). Trimming cost V 3 bases and J 1 base; bases outside gene matches: 8. The CDR3 loop spans 15 amino acids. CDR3: CSASVAGARQETQYF. The DNA for the CDR3 is TGCAGTGCTAGTGTTGCGGGAGCCCGCCAAGAGACCCAGTACTTC.

V is TRBV6-5 and J is TRBJ2-7, with a weak D call TRBD1 (6 bases). Germline V gives CDR1 MNHEY, CDR2 SVGAGI. V was clipped by 2 bases and J by 0 bases, with 14 bases between them. The CDR3 is 16 amino acids. CDR3 sequence: CASSYVGQGSSYEQYF. The CDR3 region has the DNA TGTGCCAGCAGTTACGTGGGGCAGGGGAGCTCCTACGAGCAGTACTTC.

This chain uses TRBV5-1 with TRBJ2-1, with 9 bases aligning to TRBD2. The germline gives CDR1 SGHRS, CDR2 YFSETQ. The CDR3 consists of 16 residues. The trim removed 4 bases at V and 1 base at J, leaving 6 bases unmatched. CDR3 residues: CASSLGGLASYNEQFF. Here the CDR3 DNA reads TGCGCCAGCAGCCTGGGAGGACTAGCGTCCTACAATGAGCAGTTCTTC.

The chain joins TRBV5-1 to TRBJ2-1; 8 bases fit TRBD1. CDR1 and CDR2 from the germline V gene are SGHRS and YFSETQ. V trimming: 4 bases; J trimming: 2 bases; junction bases outside the gene matches: 5. The CDR3 totals 15 residues. CDR3 region: CASSLQGGAYNEQFF. CDR3 nucleotides: TGCGCCAGCAGCCTACAGGGGGGTGCCTACAATGAGCAGTTCTTC.

The rearrangement joins TRBV4-1 to TRBJ1-1; maybe TRBD1 (5 bases). The CDR3 loop spans 13 amino acids. V was trimmed by 5 bases and J by 1 base, leaving 8 bases between them. Germline V CDR1 and CDR2: MGHRA, YSYEKL. CDR3 residues: CASSYTGNTEAFF. CDR3 in DNA: TGCGCCAGCAGCTACACAGGGAACACTGAAGCTTTCTTT.

The genes are TRBV27 and TRBJ2-1; 8 bases match TRBD2. There are 16 residues in the CDR3. Unmatched junction bases numbered 11, after V lost 1 base and J lost 9 bases. The germline CDR1 and CDR2 sequences are MNHEY and SMNVEV (reference sequence). CDR3 nucleotides: TGTGCCAGCAGTTTATTCAGAGCGGGAGAGCTGGGTGAGCAGTTCTTC. Its protein product is CASSLFRAGELGEQFF.

CDR3 in amino acids: CASSRTGGSKNYGYTF. CDR3 DNA: TGTGCCAGCAGTCGGACAGGGGGCTCGAAGAACTATGGCTACACCTTC. The chain joins TRBV6-2 or TRBV6-3 to TRBJ1-2; 11 nucleotides line up with TRBD1. Trimming took 5 bases from V and 2 from J; bases not matched to a gene: 7. The CDR3 runs 16 residues. CDR1 MNHEY and CDR2 SVGEGT come from the germline V gene.

This clone appeared a single time. This chain connects TRBV4-3 to TRBJ2-3, with unresolved D. CDR1 and CDR2 from the germline V gene are LGHNA and YSLEER. Trimming pared 0 bases from V and 2 bases from J, leaving 9 bases between. The CDR3 length is 15 residues. In nucleotides, the CDR3 is TGCGCCAGCAGCCAAGAATCCGGTCACACAGATACGCAGTATTTT. It yields the protein CASSQESGHTDTQYF.

This chain connects TRBV19 to TRBJ1-2; D is uncertain. Germline V gene sequence: CDR1 LNHDA, CDR2 SQIVND (reference sequence). The CDR3 sequence is 13 residues long. The germline V and J ends were trimmed by 0 bases and 2 bases, with 4 bases remaining between them. CDR3 nucleotide sequence: TGTGCCAGTAGTATAGACAGAAACTATGGCTACACCTTC. Protein sequence: CASSIDRNYGYTF. The full variable domain, completed using reference TRBV19 and TRBJ1-2, is DGGITQSPKYLFRKEGQNVTLSCEQNLNHDAMYWYRQDPGQGLRLIYYSQIVNDFQKGDIAEGYSVSREKKESFPLTVTSAQKNPTAFYLCASSIDRNYGYTFGSGTRLTVV.

V is TRBV19 and J is TRBJ1-1; D is unclear. This CDR3 comprises 14 residues. Trimming pared 4 bases from V and 2 bases from J, leaving 11 bases between. The germline CDR1 and CDR2 sequences are LNHDA and SQIVND (reference sequence). DNA of the CDR3: TGTGCCAGTAGTACCTATCTATTAAACACTGAAGCTTTCTTT. Translating it yields CASSTYLLNTEAFF.

J is TRBJ1-1 and V is TRBV30; D not resolved. With 1 base removed from V and 5 bases from J, the gap between germline ends came to 11 bases. CDR3 length: 13 residues. Germline CDR1 is GTSNPN and CDR2 is SVGIG (reference sequence). The CDR3 loop reads CAWSGSGKTEAFF. DNA of the CDR3: TGTGCCTGGAGTGGATCCGGGAAGACTGAAGCTTTCTTT.

The chain joins TRBV24-1 to TRBJ2-2, with TRBD1 matching over 7 bases. The V segment lost 7 bases and the J segment 6 bases; nucleotides outside the gene matches: 1. The CDR3 spans 12 residues. Germline V gives CDR1 KGHDR, CDR2 SFDVKD. CDR3 DNA sequence: TGTGCCACCAGGGGACAGTCCGGGGAGCTGTTTTTT. Protein product: CATRGQSGELFF.